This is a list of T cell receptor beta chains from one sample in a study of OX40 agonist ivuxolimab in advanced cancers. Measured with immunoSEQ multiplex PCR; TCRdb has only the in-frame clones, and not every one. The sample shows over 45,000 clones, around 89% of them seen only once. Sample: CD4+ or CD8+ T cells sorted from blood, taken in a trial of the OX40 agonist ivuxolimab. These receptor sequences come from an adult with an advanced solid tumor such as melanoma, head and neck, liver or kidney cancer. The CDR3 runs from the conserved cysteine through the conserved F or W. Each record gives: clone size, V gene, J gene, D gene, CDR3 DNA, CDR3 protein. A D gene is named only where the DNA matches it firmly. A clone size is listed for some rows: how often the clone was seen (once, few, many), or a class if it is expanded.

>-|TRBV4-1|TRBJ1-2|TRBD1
TGCGCCAGCAGCCAAACGCGGGACAGCAACTATGGCTACACCTTC
CASSQTRDSNYGYTF
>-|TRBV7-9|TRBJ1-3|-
TGTGCCAGCAGCTTAGGAACGGCAGAGCTGGGTGGAAACACCATATATTTT
CASSLGTAELGGNTIYF
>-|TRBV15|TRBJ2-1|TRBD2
TGTGCCACCAGCAGGGGAGCGGGAGGACGGAATAATGAGCAGTTCTTC
CATSRGAGGRNNEQFF
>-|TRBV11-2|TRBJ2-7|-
TGTGCCAGCAGCGAATCCGAGCAGTACTTC
CASSESEQYF
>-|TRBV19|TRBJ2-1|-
TGTGCCAGTAGTATGACAGCCTACAATGAGCAGTTCTTC
CASSMTAYNEQFF
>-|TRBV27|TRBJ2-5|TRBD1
TGTGCCAGCAGTTTAAAGGGACAGCTACAAGAGACCCAGTACTTC
CASSLKGQLQETQYF
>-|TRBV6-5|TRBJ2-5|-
TGTGCCAGCAGTTACCTAGACAACCAAGAGACCCAGTACTTC
CASSYLDNQETQYF
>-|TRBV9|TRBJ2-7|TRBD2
TGTGCCAGCAGCGTAGTTCAGGGCGGGGGCTACGAGCAGTACTTC
CASSVVQGGGYEQYF
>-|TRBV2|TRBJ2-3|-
TGTGCCAGCAGGCTGGACAGTTCAGATACGCAGTATTTT
CASRLDSSDTQYF
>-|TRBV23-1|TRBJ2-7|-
TGCGCCAGCAGTCAAAACAGGGTTCAATACGAGCAGTACTTC
CASSQNRVQYEQYF
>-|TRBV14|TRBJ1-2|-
TGTGCCAGCAGCCAGCTAGCTGGGGGCCTCACCTATGGCTACACCTTC
CASSQLAGGLTYGYTF
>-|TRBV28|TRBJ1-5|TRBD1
TGTGCCAGCAGTCGTAGACAGGGGGATCAGCCCCAGCATTTT
CASSRRQGDQPQHF
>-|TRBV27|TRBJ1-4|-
TGTGCCAGCAGTTCCTACACGCCCCGGGACGGAGAAGATGAAAAACTGTTTTTT
CASSSYTPRDGEDEKLFF
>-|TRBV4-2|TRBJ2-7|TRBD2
TGTGCCAGCAGCCCCTACCTAGCGGGGGGGCCGGACGAGCAGTACTTC
CASSPYLAGGPDEQYF
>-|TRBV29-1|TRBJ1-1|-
TGCAGCGTTTCCACGAACACTGAAGCTTTCTTT
CSVSTNTEAFF
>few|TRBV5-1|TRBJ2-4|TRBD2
TGCGCCAGCAGCTTGGCTAGCGGAGTGAACATTCAGTACTTC
CASSLASGVNIQYF
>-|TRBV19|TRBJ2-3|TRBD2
TGTGCCAGTAGTACGGTGGGTCTAGCGGGAACTGGAGATACGCAGTATTTT
CASSTVGLAGTGDTQYF
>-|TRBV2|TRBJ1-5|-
TGTGCGATAAACGGACGGTATAGCAATCAGCCCCAGCATTTT
CAINGRYSNQPQHF
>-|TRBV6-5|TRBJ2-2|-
TGTGCCAGCAGTTACGGGGTTAGCGGGGAGCTGTTTTTT
CASSYGVSGELFF
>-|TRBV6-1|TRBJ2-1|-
TGTGCCAGCAGTGCCAAGCTATCACCAGCGGCCACCTCCTACAATGAGCAGTTCTTC
CASSAKLSPAATSYNEQFF
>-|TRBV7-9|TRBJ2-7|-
TGTGCCAGCAGCTCCCCGGGTCCCTCTTTAGAGCAGTACTTC
CASSSPGPSLEQYF
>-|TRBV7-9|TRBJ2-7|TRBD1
TGTGCCAGCAGCCAAACCCCGGGACAGGGCGGATACGAGCAGTACTTC
CASSQTPGQGGYEQYF
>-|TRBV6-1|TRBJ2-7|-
TGTGCCAGCAGTGTAGGGGTCGACTACGAGCAGTACTTC
CASSVGVDYEQYF